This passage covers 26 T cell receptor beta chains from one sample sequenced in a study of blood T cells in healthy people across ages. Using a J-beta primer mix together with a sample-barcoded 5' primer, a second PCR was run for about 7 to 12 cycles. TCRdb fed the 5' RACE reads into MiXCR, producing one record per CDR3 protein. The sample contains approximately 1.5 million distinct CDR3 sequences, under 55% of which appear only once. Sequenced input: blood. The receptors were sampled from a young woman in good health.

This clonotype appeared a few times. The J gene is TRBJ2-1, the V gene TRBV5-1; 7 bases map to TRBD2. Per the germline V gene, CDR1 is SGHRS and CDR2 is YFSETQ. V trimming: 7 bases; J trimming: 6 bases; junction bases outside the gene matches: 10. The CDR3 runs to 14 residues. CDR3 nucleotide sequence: TGCGCCAGCGGCAGCGGGAATTCCCGCAATGAGCAGTTCTTC. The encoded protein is CASGSGNSRNEQFF. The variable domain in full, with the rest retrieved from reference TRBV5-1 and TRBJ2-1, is KAGVTQTPRYLIKTRGQQVTLSCSPISGHRSVSWYQQTPGQGLQFLFEYFSETQRNKGNFPGRFSGRQFSNSRSEMNVSTLELGDSALYLCASGSGNSRNEQFFGPGTRLTVL.

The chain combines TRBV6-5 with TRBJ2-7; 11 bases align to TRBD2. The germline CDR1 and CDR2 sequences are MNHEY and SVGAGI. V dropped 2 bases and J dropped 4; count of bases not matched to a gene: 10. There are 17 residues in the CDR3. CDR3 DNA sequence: TGTGCCAGCAGTTACGGCCTCCCGGGACTAGCGGTTTACGAGCAGTACTTC. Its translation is CASSYGLPGLAVYEQYF.

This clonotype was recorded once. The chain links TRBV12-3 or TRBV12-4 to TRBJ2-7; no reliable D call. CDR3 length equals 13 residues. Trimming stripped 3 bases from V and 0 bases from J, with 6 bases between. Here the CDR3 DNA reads TGTGCCAGCAGTTTCCGATACTCCTACGAGCAGTACTTC. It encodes CASSFRYSYEQYF.

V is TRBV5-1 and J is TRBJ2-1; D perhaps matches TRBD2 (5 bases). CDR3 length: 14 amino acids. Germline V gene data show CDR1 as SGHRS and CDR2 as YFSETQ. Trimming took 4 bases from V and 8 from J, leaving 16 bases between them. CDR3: CASSEGYSGDEQFF. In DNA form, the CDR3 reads TGCGCCAGCAGCGAGGGCTACTCCGGGGATGAGCAGTTCTTC.

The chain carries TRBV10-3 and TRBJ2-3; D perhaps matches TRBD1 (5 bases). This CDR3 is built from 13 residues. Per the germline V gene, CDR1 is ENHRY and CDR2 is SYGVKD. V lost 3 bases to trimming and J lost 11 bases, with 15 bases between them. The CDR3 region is CAISEGAIIGQYF. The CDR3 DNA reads TGTGCCATCAGTGAAGGGGCTATCATCGGGCAGTATTTT.

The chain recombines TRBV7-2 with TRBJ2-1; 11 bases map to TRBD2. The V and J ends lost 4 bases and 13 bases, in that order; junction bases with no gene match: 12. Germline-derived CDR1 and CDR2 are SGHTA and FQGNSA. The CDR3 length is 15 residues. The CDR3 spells CASSSTSGRHETQFF. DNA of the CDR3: TGTGCCAGCAGCTCCACTAGCGGGAGACATGAGACCCAGTTCTTC.

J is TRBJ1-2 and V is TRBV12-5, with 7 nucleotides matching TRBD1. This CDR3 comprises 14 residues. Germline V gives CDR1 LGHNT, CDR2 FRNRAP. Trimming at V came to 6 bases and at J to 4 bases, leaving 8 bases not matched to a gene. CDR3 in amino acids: CASGHRTGLYGYTF. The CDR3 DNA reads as TGTGCTAGTGGGCATAGGACAGGCCTCTATGGCTACACCTTC.

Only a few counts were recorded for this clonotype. The CDR3 is CASRRQGGTTDTQYF. CDR3 DNA sequence: TGCGCCAGCAGAAGACAGGGGGGGACCACAGATACGCAGTATTTT. The chain uses TRBV4-1 and TRBJ2-3, with 9 positions matching TRBD1. Per germline, CDR1 MGHRA and CDR2 YSYEKL. This CDR3 spans 15 amino acids. With 6 bases clipped from V and 2 bases from J, the junction kept 6 bases outside the gene matches.

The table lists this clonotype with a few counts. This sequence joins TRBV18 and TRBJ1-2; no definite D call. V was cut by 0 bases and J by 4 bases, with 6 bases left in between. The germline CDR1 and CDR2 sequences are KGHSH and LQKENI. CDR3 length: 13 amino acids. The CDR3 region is CASSPPGSYGYTF. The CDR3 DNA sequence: TGTGCCAGCTCACCACCGGGTTCCTATGGCTACACCTTC.

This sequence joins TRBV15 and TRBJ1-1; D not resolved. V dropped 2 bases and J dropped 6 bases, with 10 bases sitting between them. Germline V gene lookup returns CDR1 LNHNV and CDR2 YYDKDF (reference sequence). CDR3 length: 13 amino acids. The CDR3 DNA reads TGTGCCACCAGCAGACCGGTTGGGGCTGAAGCTTTCTTT. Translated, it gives CATSRPVGAEAFF.

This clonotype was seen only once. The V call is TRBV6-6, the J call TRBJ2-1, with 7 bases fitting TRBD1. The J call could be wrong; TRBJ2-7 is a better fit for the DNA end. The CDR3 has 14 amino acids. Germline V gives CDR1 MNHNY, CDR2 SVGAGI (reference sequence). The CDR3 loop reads CAIRGQFSYNEQYF. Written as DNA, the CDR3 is TGTGCCATCCGGGGACAGTTCTCCTACAATGAGCAGTACTTC.

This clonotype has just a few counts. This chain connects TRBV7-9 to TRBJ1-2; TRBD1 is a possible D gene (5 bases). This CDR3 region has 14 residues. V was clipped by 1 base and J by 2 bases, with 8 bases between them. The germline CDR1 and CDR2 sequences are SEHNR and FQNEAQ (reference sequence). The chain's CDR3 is CASSLVKGNYGYTF. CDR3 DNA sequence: TGTGCCAGCAGCTTAGTCAAGGGGAACTATGGCTACACCTTC.

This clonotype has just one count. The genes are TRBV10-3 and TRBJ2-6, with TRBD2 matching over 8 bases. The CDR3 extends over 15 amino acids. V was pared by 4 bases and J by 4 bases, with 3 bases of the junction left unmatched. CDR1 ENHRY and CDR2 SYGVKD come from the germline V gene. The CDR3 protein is CAISGGGRGANVLTF. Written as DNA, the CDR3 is TGTGCCATCAGTGGCGGGGGGCGAGGGGCCAACGTCCTGACTTTC.

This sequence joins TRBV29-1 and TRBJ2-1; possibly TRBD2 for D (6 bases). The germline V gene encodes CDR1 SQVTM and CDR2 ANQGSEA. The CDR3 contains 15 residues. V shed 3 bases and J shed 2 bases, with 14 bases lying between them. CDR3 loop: CSVDTGEETYNEQFF. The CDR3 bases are TGCAGCGTTGATACGGGGGAGGAGACCTACAATGAGCAGTTCTTC.

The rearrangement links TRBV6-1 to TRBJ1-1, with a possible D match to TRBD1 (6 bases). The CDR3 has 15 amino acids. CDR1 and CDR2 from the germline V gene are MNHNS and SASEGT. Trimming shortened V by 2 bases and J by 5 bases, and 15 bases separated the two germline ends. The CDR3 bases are TGTGCCAGCAGTGAAACTGTGGGGGCAGAAACTGAAGCTTTCTTT. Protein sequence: CASSETVGAETEAFF.

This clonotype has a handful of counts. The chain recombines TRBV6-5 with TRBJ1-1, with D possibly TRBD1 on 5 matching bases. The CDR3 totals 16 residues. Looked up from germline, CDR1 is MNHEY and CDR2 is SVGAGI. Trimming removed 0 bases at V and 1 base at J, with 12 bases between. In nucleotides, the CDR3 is TGTGCCAGCAGTTACTCGAGGCGGGGGGAGAACACTGAAGCTTTCTTT. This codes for CASSYSRRGENTEAFF.

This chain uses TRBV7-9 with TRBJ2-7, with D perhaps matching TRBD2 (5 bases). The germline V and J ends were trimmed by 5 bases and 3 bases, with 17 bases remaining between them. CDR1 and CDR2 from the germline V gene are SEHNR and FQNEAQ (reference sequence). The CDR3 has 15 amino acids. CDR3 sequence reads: CASSTFEGSGYEQYF. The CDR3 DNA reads TGTGCCAGCAGCACCTTCGAGGGATCAGGCTACGAGCAGTACTTC.

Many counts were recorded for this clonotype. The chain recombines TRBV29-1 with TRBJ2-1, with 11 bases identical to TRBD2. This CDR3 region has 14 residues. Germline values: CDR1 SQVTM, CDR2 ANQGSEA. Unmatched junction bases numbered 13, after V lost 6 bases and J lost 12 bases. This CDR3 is CSVTKLAGALTQFF. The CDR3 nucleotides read TGCAGCGTGACTAAACTAGCGGGAGCGTTAACGCAGTTCTTC.

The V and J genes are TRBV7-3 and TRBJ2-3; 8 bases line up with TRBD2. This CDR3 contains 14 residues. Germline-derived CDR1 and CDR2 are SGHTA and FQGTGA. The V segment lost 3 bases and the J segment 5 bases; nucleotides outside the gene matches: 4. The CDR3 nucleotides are TGTGCCAGCAGCTTCGCGGGAGGTCGAGATACGCAGTATTTT. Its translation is CASSFAGGRDTQYF. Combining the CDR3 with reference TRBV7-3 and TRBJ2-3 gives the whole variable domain GAGVSQTPSNKVTEKGKYVELRCDPISGHTALYWYRQSLGQGPEFLIYFQGTGAADDSGLPNDRFFAVRPEGSVSTLKIQRTERGDSAVYLCASSFAGGRDTQYFGPGTRLTVL.

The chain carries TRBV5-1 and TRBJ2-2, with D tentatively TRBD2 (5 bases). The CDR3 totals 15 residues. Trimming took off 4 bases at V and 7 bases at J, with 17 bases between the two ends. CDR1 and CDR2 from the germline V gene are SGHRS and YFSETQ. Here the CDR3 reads CASSGNPQGSGELFF. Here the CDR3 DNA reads TGCGCCAGCAGCGGAAACCCCCAAGGGAGCGGGGAGCTGTTTTTT.

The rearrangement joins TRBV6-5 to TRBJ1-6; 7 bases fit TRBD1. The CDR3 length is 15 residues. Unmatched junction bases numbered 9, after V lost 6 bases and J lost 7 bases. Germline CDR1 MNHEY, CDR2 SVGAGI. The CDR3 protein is CASRTLDRENSPLHF. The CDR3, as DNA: TGTGCCAGCAGAACTCTAGACAGGGAGAATTCACCCCTCCACTTT.

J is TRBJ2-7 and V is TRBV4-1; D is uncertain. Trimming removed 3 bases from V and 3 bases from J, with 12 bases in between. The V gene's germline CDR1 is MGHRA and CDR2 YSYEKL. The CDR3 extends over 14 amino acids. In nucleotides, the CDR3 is TGCGCCAGCAGCCAGGAGACTGGGTACTACGAGCAGTACTTC. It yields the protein CASSQETGYYEQYF.

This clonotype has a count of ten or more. DNA of the CDR3: TGTGCCATCAGTGAGTCTGATCTACCGCCCTACAATGAGCAGTTCTTC. Translating gives CAISESDLPPYNEQFF. This chain links TRBV10-3 with TRBJ2-1; D call uncertain. V was shortened by 0 bases and J by 2 bases, with 11 bases between the two germline ends. Germline-derived CDR1 and CDR2 are ENHRY and SYGVKD. The CDR3 is 16 residues long.

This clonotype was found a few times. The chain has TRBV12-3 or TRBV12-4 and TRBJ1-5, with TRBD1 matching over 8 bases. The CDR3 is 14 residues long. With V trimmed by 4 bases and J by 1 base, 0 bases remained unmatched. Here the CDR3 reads CASSWTGSNQPQHF. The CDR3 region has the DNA TGTGCCAGCAGTTGGACAGGGAGCAATCAGCCCCAGCATTTT.

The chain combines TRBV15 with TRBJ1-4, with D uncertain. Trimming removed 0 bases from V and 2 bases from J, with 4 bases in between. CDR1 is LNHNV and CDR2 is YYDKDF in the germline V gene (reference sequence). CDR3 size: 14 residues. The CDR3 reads CATSRERTNEKLFF. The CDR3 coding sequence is TGTGCCACCAGCAGAGAAAGGACTAATGAAAAACTGTTTTTT. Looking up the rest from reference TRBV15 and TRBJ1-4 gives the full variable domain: DAMVIQNPRYQVTQFGKPVTLSCSQTLNHNVMYWYQQKSSQAPKLLFHYYDKDFNNEADTPDNFQSRRPNTSFCFLDIRSPGLGDTAMYLCATSRERTNEKLFFGSGTQLSVL.

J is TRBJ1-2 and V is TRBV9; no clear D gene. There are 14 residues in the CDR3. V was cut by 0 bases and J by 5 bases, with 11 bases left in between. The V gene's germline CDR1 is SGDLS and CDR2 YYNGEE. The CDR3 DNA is TGTGCCAGCAGCGTAGGGAAAGTTGGGTATGGCTACACCTTC. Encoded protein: CASSVGKVGYGYTF.